This TCR beta chain appears in the sequencing data of a study of T cell repertoires in cytomegalovirus infection. Turning to the study itself: Recently identified HLA-C-restricted CMV epitopes were among the peptides used. Overall study findings and caveats: HLA-C-restricted TCR beta clonotypes specific for CMV led the ex vivo response.

TCRdb re-derived calls from the reads in MiXCR, one entry per CDR3 protein. The sample has 600,000 to 700,000 distinct CDR3 sequences, 30% to 35% seen once; the top ten hold 15% to 20%. The CDR3 totals 15 residues. Germline-derived CDR1 and CDR2 are SGHVS and FQNEAQ. The V gene lost 5 bases and the J gene lost 3 bases, with 17 bases spanning the gap. At least ten counts were recorded for this clonotype. Its matching antigen is unknown. This rearrangement joins TRBV7-8 to TRBJ2-7; the D gene could be TRBD1 or TRBD2 (5 bases each). The starting material was cultured PBMCs, obtained from culture after CMV antigen stimulation. This TCR was recovered from a human donor in good health (CMV status not recorded). Some clones in this sample may be carry-over from other donors' samples. The CDR3 nucleotides are TGTGCCAGCAGCATTACCGGGACGGCGAGCTACGAGCAGTACTTC. Amino acids: CASSITGTASYEQYF. The variable domain in full, completed from reference TRBV7-8 and TRBJ2-7, reads GAGVSQSPRYKVAKRGQDVALRCDPISGHVSLFWYQQALGQGPEFLTYFQNEAQLDKSGLPSDRFFAERPEGSVSTLKIQRTQQEDSAVYLCASSITGTASYEQYFGPGTRLTVT.